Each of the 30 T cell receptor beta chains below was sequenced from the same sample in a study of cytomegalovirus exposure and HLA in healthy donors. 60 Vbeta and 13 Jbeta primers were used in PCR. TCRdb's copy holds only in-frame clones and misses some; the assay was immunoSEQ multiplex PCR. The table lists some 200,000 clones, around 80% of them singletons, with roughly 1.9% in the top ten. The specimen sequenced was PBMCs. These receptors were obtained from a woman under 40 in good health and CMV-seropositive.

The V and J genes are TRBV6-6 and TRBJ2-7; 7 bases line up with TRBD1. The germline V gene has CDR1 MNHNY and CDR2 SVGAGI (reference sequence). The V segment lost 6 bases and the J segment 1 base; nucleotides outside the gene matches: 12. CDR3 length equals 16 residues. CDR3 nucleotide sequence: TGTGCCAGCAGCCCCTGGATGGCAGGGGGTTCCTACGAGCAGTACTTC. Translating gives CASSPWMAGGSYEQYF.

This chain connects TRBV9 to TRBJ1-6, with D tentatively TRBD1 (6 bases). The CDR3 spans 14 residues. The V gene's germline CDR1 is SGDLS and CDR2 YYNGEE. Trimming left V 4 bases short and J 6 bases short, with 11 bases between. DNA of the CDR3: TGTGCCAGCAGCCGAGACAGGCCTAATTCACCCCTCCACTTT. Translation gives CASSRDRPNSPLHF.

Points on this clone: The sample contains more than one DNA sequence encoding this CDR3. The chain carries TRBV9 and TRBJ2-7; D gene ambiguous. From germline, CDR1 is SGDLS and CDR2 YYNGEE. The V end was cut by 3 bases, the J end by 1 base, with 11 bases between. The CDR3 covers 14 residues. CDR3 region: CASSGGPSSYEQYF. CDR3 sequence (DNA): TGTGCCAGCAGCGGTGGGCCTTCTTCCTACGAGCAGTACTTC.

The CDR3 DNA follows: TGTGCCAGCAGCAAGGGACAGGGCGGAGACGAGCAGTACTTC. Encoded protein: CASSKGQGGDEQYF. The chain combines TRBV9 with TRBJ2-7; 9 nucleotides agree with TRBD1. The J segment lost 5 bases and the V segment lost 4 bases, leaving 7 bases of the junction unmatched. Germline V gene lookup returns CDR1 SGDLS and CDR2 YYNGEE. CDR3 length: 14 amino acids.

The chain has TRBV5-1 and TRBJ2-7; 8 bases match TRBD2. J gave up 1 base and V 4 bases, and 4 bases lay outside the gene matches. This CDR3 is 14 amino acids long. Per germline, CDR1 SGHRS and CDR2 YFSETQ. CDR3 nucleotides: TGCGCCAGCAGCGTGGCTAGCGGGTCCTACGAGCAGTACTTC. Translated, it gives CASSVASGSYEQYF.

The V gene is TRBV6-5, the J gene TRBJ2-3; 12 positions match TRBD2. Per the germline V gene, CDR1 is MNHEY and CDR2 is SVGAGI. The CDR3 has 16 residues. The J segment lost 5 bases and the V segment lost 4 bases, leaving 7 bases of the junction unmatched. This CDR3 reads CASSSLAGGLVDTQYF. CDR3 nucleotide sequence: TGTGCCAGCAGTTCTCTAGCGGGGGGGCTTGTAGATACGCAGTATTTT.

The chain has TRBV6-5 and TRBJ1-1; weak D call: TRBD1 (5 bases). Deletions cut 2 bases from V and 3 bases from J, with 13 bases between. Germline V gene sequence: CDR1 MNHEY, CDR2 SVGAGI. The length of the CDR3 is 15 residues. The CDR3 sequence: CASSYRTLGYTEAFF. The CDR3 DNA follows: TGTGCCAGCAGTTACCGGACACTCGGGTACACTGAAGCTTTCTTT.

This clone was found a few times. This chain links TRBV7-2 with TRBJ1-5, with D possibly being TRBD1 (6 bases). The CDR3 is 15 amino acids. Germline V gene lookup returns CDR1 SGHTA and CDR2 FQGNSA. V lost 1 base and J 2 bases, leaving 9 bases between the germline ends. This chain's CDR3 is CASSLEGQRNQPQHF. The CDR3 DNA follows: TGTGCCAGCAGCTTAGAAGGACAGCGCAATCAGCCCCAGCATTTT.

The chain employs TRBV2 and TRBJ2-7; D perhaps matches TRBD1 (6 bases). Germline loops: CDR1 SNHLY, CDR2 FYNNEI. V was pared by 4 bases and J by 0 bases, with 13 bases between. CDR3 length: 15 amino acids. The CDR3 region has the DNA TGTGCCAGCAGTGTATCGTCGGACAGCTCCTACGAGCAGTACTTC. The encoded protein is CASSVSSDSSYEQYF.

The DNA for the CDR3 is TGTGCCAGCAGCCTGAATGACAGGAGATGGACTGAAGCTTTCTTT. Translating gives CASSLNDRRWTEAFF. This chain joins TRBV6-5 and TRBJ1-1, with D tentatively TRBD1 (6 bases). The germline CDR1 and CDR2 sequences are MNHEY and SVGAGI. CDR3 length: 15 amino acids. Trimming shortened V by 6 bases and J by 5 bases, and 19 bases separated the two germline ends.

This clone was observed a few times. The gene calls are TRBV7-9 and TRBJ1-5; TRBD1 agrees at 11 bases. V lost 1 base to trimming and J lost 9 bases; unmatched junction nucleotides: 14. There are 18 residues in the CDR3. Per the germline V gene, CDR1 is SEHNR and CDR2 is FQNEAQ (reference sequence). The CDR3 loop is CASSLGVEGQGDTWPQHF. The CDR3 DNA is TGTGCCAGCAGCTTAGGGGTAGAGGGACAGGGGGATACTTGGCCCCAGCATTTT.

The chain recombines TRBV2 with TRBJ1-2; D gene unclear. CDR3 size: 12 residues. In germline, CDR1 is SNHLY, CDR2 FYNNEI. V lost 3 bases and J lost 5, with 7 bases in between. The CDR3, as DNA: TGTGCCAGCAGTGATGCAGTTTATGGCTACACCTTC. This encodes CASSDAVYGYTF.

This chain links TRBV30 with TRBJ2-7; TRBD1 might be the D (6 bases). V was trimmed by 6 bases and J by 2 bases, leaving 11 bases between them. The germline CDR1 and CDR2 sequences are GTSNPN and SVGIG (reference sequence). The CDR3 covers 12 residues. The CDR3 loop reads CACQQGTYEQYF. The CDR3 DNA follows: TGTGCCTGCCAACAGGGAACCTACGAGCAGTACTTC.

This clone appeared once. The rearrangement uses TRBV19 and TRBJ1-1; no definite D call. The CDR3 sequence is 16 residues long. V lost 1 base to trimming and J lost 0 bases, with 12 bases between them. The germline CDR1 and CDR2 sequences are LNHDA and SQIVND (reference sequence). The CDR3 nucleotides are TGTGCCAGTAGTATAGGTCCGGGAAGTATGAACACTGAAGCTTTCTTT. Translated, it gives CASSIGPGSMNTEAFF.

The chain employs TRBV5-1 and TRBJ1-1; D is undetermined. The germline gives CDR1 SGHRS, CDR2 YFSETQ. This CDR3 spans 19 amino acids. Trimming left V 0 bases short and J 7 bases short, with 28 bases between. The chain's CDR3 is CASSLDTGIEAAGSSEAFF. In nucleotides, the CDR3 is TGCGCCAGCAGCTTGGATACGGGGATAGAGGCCGCAGGCAGCAGTGAAGCTTTCTTT.

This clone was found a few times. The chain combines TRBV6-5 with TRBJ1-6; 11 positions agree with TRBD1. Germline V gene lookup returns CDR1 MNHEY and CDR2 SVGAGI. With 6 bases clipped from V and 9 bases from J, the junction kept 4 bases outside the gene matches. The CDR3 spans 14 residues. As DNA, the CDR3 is TGTGCCAGCAGACACGGGACAGGGGGTTCACCCCTCCACTTT. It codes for CASRHGTGGSPLHF.

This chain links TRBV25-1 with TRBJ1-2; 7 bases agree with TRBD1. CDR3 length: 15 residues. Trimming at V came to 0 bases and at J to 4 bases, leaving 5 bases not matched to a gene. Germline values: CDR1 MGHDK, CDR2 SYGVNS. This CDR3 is CASSEYKGAGYGYTF. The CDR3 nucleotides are TGTGCCAGCAGTGAATATAAGGGGGCGGGCTATGGCTACACCTTC.

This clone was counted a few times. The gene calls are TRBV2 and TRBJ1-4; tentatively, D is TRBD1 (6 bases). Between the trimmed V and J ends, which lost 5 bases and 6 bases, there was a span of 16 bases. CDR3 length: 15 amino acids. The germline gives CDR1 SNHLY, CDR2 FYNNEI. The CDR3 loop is CASSPGALLHEKLFF. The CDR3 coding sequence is TGTGCCAGCAGTCCAGGGGCTCTGTTGCATGAAAAACTGTTTTTT.

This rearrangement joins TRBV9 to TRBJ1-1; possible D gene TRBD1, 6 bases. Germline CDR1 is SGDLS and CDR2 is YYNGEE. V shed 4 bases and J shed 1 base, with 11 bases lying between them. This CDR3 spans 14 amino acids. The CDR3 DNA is TGTGCCAGCAGCAGCGGACAGCCGAACACTGAAGCTTTCTTT. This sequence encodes CASSSGQPNTEAFF. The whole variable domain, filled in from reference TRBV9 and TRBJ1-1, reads DSGVTQTPKHLITATGQRVTLRCSPRSGDLSVYWYQQSLDQGLQFLIQYYNGEERAKGNILERFSAQQFPDLHSELNLSSLELGDSALYFCASSSGQPNTEAFFGQGTRLTVV.

In nucleotides, the CDR3 is TGCAGCGTTGACCCCTTATCTAGCACAGATACGCAGTATTTT. The encoded protein is CSVDPLSSTDTQYF. V and J are TRBV29-1 and TRBJ2-3; no definite D call. Trimming left V 3 bases short and J 0 bases short, with 10 bases between. The CDR3 is 14 amino acids. CDR1 and CDR2 from the germline V gene are SQVTM and ANQGSEA.

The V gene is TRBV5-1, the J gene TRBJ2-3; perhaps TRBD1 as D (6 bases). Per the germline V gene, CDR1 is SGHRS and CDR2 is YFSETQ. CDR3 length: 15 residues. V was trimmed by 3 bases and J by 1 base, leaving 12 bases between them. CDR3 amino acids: CASSSGQSGTDTQYF. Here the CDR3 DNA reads TGCGCCAGCAGCTCCGGACAGAGCGGCACAGATACGCAGTATTTT. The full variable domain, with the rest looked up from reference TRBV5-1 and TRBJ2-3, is KAGVTQTPRYLIKTRGQQVTLSCSPISGHRSVSWYQQTPGQGLQFLFEYFSETQRNKGNFPGRFSGRQFSNSRSEMNVSTLELGDSALYLCASSSGQSGTDTQYFGPGTRLTVL.

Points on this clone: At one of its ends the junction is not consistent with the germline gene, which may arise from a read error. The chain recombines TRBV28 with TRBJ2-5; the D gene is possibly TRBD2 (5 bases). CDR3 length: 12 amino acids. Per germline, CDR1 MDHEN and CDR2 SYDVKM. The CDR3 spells CASRQQGLAFDF. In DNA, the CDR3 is TGTGCCAGCAGACAACAAGGACTGGCTTTTGACTTC.

CDR3 residues: CASSPNSSPMSYTF. The DNA for the CDR3 is TGTGCCAGCAGCCCTAATTCCTCTCCTATGAGCTACACCTTC. The chain carries TRBV7-9 and TRBJ1-2, with D unclear. Germline CDR1 SEHNR, CDR2 FQNEAQ (reference sequence). The CDR3 has 14 amino acids. The ends were cut back, 5 bases at V and 9 bases at J, with 19 bases in the middle.

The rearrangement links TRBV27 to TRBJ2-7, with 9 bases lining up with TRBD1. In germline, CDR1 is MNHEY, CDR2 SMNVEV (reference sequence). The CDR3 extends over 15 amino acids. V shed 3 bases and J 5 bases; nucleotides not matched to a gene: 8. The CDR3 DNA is TGTGCCAGCAGTTTGGGTGGGACAGGGCCTGACGAGCAGTACTTC. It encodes CASSLGGTGPDEQYF.

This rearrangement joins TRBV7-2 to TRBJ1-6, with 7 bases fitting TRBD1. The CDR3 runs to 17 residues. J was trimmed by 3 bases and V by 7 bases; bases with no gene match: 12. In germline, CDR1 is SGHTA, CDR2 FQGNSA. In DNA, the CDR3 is TGTGCCAGCACCGATCCGGGACAGAGAAGCTATAATTCACCCCTCCACTTT. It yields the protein CASTDPGQRSYNSPLHF. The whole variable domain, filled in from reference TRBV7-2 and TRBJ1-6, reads GAGVSQSPSNKVTEKGKDVELRCDPISGHTALYWYRQSLGQGLEFLIYFQGNSAPDKSGLPSDRFSAERTGGSVSTLTIQRTQQEDSAVYLCASTDPGQRSYNSPLHFGNGTRLTVT.

CDR3 DNA: TGTGCCAGCAGCCGAAAAACAGGACTAGCTAACTATGGCTACACCTTC. As protein: CASSRKTGLANYGYTF. The chain links TRBV5-4 to TRBJ1-2; a weak D match, TRBD1 (5 bases). The germline CDR1 and CDR2 sequences are SGHNT and YYREEE (reference sequence). CDR3 length: 16 amino acids. V was trimmed by 4 bases and J by 0 bases, leaving 16 bases between them.

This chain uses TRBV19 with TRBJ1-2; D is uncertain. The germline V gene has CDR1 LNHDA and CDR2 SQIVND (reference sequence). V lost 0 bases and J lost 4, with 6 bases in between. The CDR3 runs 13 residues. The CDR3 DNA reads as TGTGCCAGTAGTATAGACGGTTTCTATGGCTACACCTTC. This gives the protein CASSIDGFYGYTF.

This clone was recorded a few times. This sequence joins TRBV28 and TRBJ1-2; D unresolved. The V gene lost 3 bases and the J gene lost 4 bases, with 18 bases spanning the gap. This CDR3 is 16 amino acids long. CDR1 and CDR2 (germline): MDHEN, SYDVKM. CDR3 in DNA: TGTGCCAGCAGTTTGGAGGGTATGAAGGAGTTCTATGGCTACACCTTC. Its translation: CASSLEGMKEFYGYTF.

The CDR3 DNA reads TGTGCCTGGAGTGTACGTGGGGGGAACTATGGCTACACCTTC. This gives the protein CAWSVRGGNYGYTF. The gene calls are TRBV30 and TRBJ1-2, with D perhaps TRBD1 (5 bases). Per germline, CDR1 GTSNPN and CDR2 SVGIG (reference sequence). The CDR3 is 14 residues long. The V gene lost 0 bases and the J gene lost 2 bases, with 10 bases spanning the gap. The full variable domain, its missing parts supplied by reference TRBV30 and TRBJ1-2, is SQTIHQWPATLVQPVGSPLSLECTVEGTSNPNLYWYRQAAGRGLQLLFYSVGIGQISSEVPQNLSASRPQDRQFILSSKKLLLSDSGFYLCAWSVRGGNYGYTFGSGTRLTVV.

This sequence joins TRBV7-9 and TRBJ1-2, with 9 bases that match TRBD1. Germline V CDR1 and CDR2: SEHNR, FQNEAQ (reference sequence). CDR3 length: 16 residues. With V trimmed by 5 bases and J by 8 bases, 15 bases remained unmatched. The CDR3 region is CASSPRDRVNVGGYTF. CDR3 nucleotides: TGTGCCAGCAGCCCCCGGGACAGGGTAAATGTGGGAGGCTACACCTTC.